These 3 T cell receptor beta chains share one sample of origin, sequenced in a study of cytomegalovirus exposure and HLA in healthy donors. This PCR relied on a set of 60 Vbeta primers and 13 Jbeta primers. The table came from immunoSEQ multiplex PCR; TCRdb's copy has only in-frame clones and leaves some out. This table has about 140,000 clones, over 75% appearing once. The specimen was PBMCs. The receptors were gathered from a female donor in good health and CMV-seronegative.

The chain has TRBV9 and TRBJ2-1, with TRBD2 as a possible D gene (5 bases). The CDR3 is 15 amino acids. V dropped 6 bases and J dropped 0 bases, with 13 bases sitting between them. In germline, CDR1 is SGDLS, CDR2 YYNGEE. CDR3 DNA: TGTGCCAGCACCTTAGCGTCGGGCTCCTACAATGAGCAGTTCTTC. Residues: CASTLASGSYNEQFF.

The chain is built from TRBV7-9 and TRBJ1-1; tentative D call: TRBD1 (5 bases). The CDR3 loop spans 14 amino acids. Germline CDR1 is SEHNR and CDR2 is FQNEAQ (reference sequence). V was clipped by 8 bases and J by 0 bases, with 13 bases between them. CDR3 sequence: CASQEDRVNTEAFF. The CDR3 DNA is TGTGCCAGCCAGGAAGACAGAGTGAACACTGAAGCTTTCTTT. The complete variable domain, with remaining parts taken from reference TRBV7-9 and TRBJ1-1, reads DTGVSQNPRHKITKRGQNVTFRCDPISEHNRLYWYRQTLGQGPEFLTYFQNEAQLEKSRLLSDRFSAERPKGSFSTLEIQRTEQGDSAMYLCASQEDRVNTEAFFGQGTRLTVV.

The chain employs TRBV28 and TRBJ2-2; TRBD2 matches at 11 bases. The J segment lost 4 bases and the V segment lost 2 bases, leaving 0 bases of the junction unmatched. The CDR3 has 15 amino acids. Germline CDR1 and CDR2: MDHEN and SYDVKM. CDR3 coding DNA: TGTGCCAGCAGTTTACTAGCGGGAGGCACCGGGGAGCTGTTTTTT. As protein: CASSLLAGGTGELFF.